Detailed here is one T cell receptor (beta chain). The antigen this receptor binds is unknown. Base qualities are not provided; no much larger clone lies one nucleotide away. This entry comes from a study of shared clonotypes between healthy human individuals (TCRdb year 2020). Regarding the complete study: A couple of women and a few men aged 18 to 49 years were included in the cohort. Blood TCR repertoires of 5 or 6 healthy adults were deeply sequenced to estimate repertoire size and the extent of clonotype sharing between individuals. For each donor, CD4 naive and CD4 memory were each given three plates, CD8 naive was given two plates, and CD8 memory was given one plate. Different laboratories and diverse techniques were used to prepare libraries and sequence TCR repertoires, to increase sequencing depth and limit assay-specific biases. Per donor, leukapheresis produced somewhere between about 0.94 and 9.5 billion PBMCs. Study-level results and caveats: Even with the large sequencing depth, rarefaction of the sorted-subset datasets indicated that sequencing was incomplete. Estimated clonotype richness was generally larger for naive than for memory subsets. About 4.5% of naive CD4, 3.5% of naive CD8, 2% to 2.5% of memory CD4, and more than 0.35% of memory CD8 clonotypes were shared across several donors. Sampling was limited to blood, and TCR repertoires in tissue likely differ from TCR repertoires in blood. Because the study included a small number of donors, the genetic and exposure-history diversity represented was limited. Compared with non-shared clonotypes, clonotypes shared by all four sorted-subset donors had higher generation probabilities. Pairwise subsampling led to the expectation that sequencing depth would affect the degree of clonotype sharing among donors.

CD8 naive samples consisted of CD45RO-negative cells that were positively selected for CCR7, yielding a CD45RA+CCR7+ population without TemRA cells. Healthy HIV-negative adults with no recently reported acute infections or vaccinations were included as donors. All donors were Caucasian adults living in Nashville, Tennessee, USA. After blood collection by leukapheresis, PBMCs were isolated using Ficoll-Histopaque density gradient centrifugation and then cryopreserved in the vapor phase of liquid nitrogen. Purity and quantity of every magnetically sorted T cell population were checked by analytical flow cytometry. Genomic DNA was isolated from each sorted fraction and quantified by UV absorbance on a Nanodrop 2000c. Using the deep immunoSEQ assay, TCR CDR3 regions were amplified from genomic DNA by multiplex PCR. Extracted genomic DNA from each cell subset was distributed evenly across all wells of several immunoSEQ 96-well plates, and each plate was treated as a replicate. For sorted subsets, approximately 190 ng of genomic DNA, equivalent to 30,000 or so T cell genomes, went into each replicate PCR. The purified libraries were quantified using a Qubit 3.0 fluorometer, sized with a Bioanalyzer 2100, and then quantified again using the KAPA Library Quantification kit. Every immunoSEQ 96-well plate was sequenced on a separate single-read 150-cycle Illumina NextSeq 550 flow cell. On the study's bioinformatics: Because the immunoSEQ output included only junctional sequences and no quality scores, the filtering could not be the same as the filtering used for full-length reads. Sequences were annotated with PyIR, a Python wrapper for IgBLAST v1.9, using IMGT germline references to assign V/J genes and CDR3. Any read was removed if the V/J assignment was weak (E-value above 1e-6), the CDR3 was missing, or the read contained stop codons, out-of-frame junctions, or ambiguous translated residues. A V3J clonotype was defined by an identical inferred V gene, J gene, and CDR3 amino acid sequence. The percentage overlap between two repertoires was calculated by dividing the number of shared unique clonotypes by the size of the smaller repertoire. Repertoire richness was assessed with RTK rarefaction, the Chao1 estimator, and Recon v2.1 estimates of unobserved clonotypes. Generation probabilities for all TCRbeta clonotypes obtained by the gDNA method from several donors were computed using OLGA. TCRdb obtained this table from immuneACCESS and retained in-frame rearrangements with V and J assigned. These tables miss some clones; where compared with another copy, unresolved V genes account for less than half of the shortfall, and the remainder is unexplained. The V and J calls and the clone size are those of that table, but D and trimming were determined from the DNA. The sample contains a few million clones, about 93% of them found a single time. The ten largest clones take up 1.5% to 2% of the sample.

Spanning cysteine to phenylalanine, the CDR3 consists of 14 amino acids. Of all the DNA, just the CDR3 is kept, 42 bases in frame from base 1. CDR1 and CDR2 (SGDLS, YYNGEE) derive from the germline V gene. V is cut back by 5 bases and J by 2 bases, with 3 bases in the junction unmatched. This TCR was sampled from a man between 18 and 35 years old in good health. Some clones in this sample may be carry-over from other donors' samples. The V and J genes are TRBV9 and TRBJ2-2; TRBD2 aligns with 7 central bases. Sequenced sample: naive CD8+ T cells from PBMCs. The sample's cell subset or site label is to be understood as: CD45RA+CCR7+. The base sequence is TGTGCCAGCAGTGCTAGCGGAAACACCGGGGAGCTGTTTTTT. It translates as CASSASGNTGELFF.